This entry lists 24 T cell receptor beta chains sequenced from one sample in a study of shared clonotypes between healthy human individuals. TCRdb's copy holds only in-frame clones and misses some; the assay was immunoSEQ multiplex PCR. This table has 950,000 to 1,300,000 clones, about 80% appearing once. The specimen sequenced was memory CD4+ T cells sorted from blood. Described subset: CD45RA-negative fraction. Receptors were obtained from a man between 18 and 35 years old in good health.

This sequence joins TRBV12-1 and TRBJ1-1; TRBD1, as called in the table, went unchecked against the DNA. TRBV12-1 is an annotated pseudogene. This CDR3 contains 15 residues. CDR3 nucleotides: TGTGCCAGCAGCTCGTCTAGGGGGATGAACACTGAAGCTTTCTTT. This translates into CASSSSRGMNTEAFF.

In its sample, this clone was seen a few times. The V gene is TRBV6-5, the J gene TRBJ2-3; 7 bases line up with TRBD2. There are 13 residues in the CDR3. The germline gives CDR1 MNHEY, CDR2 SVGAGI. V gave up 8 bases and J gave up 6 bases; unmatched junction bases: 8. The CDR3 protein is CASGRREADTQYF. DNA for the CDR3: TGTGCCAGCGGACGACGGGAGGCGGATACGCAGTATTTT.

This clone has ten or more counts. Other DNA sequences from this sample encode an identical CDR3 as well. J is TRBJ1-3 and V is TRBV28, with TRBD1 matching 7 bases. Trimming at V came to 6 bases and at J to 4 bases, leaving 3 bases not matched to a gene. CDR1 MDHEN and CDR2 SYDVKM come from the germline V gene. The CDR3 totals 13 residues. This chain's CDR3 is CASSPGGGNTIYF. The CDR3 coding sequence is TGTGCCAGCAGCCCAGGGGGAGGAAACACCATATATTTT.

As for this clone: This sequence may be a read error, since a much larger clone differs from it by one base. Distinct nucleotide sequences in the sample also encode this CDR3. The chain recombines TRBV11-2 with TRBJ2-3; D is undetermined. The CDR3 contains 13 residues. V gave up 2 bases and J gave up 1 base, with 4 bases separating them. From germline, CDR1 is SGHAT and CDR2 FQNNGV. DNA of the CDR3: TGTGCCAGCAGCTTACCGGGCACAGATACGCAGTATTTT. Translated, it gives CASSLPGTDTQYF.

J is TRBJ2-7 and V is TRBV5-1; D might be TRBD1 (6 bases). The germline V and J ends were trimmed by 4 bases and 3 bases, with 14 bases remaining between them. Germline-derived CDR1 and CDR2 are SGHRS and YFSETQ. The CDR3 has 14 amino acids. CDR3 nucleotides: TGCGCCAGCAGCATGGGGGACACCCGCTACGAGCAGTACTTC. This codes for CASSMGDTRYEQYF.

This clone showed up just a few times. The J gene is TRBJ2-1, the V gene TRBV10-1, with D maybe TRBD1 (6 bases). Germline V gene sequence: CDR1 WNHNN, CDR2 SYGVQD (reference sequence). Trimming removed 5 bases at V and 0 bases at J, with 8 bases between. The CDR3 totals 14 residues. The CDR3 nucleotides read TGCGCCAGCAGTCCGGGACACTCCTACAATGAGCAGTTCTTC. Translation gives CASSPGHSYNEQFF.

The rearrangement uses TRBV6-1 and TRBJ2-5; TRBD2 is a possible D gene (5 bases). Between the trimmed V and J ends, which lost 7 bases and 6 bases, there was a span of 18 bases. The CDR3 is 14 amino acids. CDR1 is MNHNS, CDR2 SASEGT, per germline. The CDR3 DNA reads as TGTGCCAGCAAGGATGGCGGGCCGCTAAAGACCCAGTACTTC. Translating gives CASKDGGPLKTQYF.

The rearrangement links TRBV6-5 to TRBJ2-7; unclear D gene. Germline V gives CDR1 MNHEY, CDR2 SVGAGI. There are 15 residues in the CDR3. Trimming left V 0 bases short and J 0 bases short, with 9 bases between. The CDR3 loop is CASSYSFQISYEQYF. As DNA, the CDR3 is TGTGCCAGCAGTTACTCGTTTCAAATCTCCTACGAGCAGTACTTC.

V gene TRBV28 combines with J gene TRBJ2-1; D ambiguous. The V end lost 2 bases, the J end lost 8 bases, and 10 bases lay between the germline ends. The CDR3 has 13 residues. Germline-derived CDR1 and CDR2 are MDHEN and SYDVKM. CDR3 nucleotide sequence: TGTGCCAGCAGTTTAAGACCTACCCATGAGCAGTTCTTC. Its protein product is CASSLRPTHEQFF.

The V gene is TRBV5-1, the J gene TRBJ2-2; D may be TRBD1 (5 bases). Trimming stripped 4 bases from V and 3 bases from J, with 13 bases between. The CDR3 length is 15 residues. Germline values: CDR1 SGHRS, CDR2 YFSETQ. CDR3 in amino acids: CASSPRAGDTGELFF. CDR3 coding DNA: TGCGCCAGCAGCCCCAGGGCAGGTGACACCGGGGAGCTGTTTTTT.

J is TRBJ1-5 and V is TRBV28, with a weak D call TRBD1 (5 bases). The V end lost 6 bases, the J end lost 0 bases, and 9 bases lay between the germline ends. The CDR3 spans 14 residues. Germline lookup yields CDR1 MDHEN and CDR2 SYDVKM. The CDR3 DNA follows: TGTGCCAGCAGGACAGCTTATAGCAATCAGCCCCAGCATTTT. Its translation is CASRTAYSNQPQHF.

V and J are TRBV27 and TRBJ2-7; the D is unclear. The germline gives CDR1 MNHEY, CDR2 SMNVEV (reference sequence). V gave up 4 bases and J gave up 0 bases, with 7 bases separating them. The CDR3 sequence is 13 residues long. CDR3 in DNA: TGTGCCAGCAGTTATCAATTCTCCTACGAGCAGTACTTC. This sequence encodes CASSYQFSYEQYF.

The V and J genes are TRBV5-4 and TRBJ1-5, with D unclear. The CDR3 has 13 residues. Deletions cut 2 bases from V and 4 bases from J, with 7 bases between. Per germline, CDR1 SGHNT and CDR2 YYREEE (reference sequence). CDR3 loop: CASSLNRNQPQHF. Here the CDR3 DNA reads TGTGCCAGCAGCTTAAACAGAAATCAGCCCCAGCATTTT.

The chain links TRBV5-1 to TRBJ2-2, with TRBD1 matching over 9 bases. There are 16 residues in the CDR3. After removal of 4 bases from V and 5 bases from J, the junction contained 9 bases not matched to a gene. CDR1 and CDR2 (germline): SGHRS, YFSETQ. The CDR3 region is CASSEMGQGKTGELFF. The CDR3 coding sequence is TGCGCCAGCAGCGAAATGGGACAGGGTAAAACCGGGGAGCTGTTTTTT.

The chain recombines TRBV30 with TRBJ1-5, with unresolved D. The length of the CDR3 is 13 residues. The germline gives CDR1 GTSNPN, CDR2 SVGIG (reference sequence). Trimming pared 2 bases from V and 4 bases from J, leaving 9 bases between. The CDR3 coding sequence is TGTGCCTGGAGTACGGAGGCTAATCAGCCCCAGCATTTT. Protein product: CAWSTEANQPQHF.

As DNA, the CDR3 is TGCAGTGCTCGGGGAAACACCATATATTTT. Its protein product is CSARGNTIYF. V gene TRBV20-1 combines with J gene TRBJ1-3; D is uncertain. V was trimmed by 5 bases and J by 4 bases, leaving 3 bases between them. This CDR3 comprises 10 residues. CDR1 DFQATT and CDR2 SNEGSKA come from the germline V gene (reference sequence).

This clone has a handful of counts. The gene calls are TRBV7-6 and TRBJ2-5, with D maybe TRBD2 (6 bases). The CDR3 has 14 residues. V was clipped by 7 bases and J by 5 bases, with 17 bases between them. Germline V gene lookup returns CDR1 SGHVS and CDR2 FNYEAQ. The CDR3 DNA reads as TGTGCCAGCAAACTGACCCATGCGGGGGAGACCCAGTACTTC. Protein: CASKLTHAGETQYF.

V and J are TRBV2 and TRBJ1-1, with a weak D call TRBD1 (6 bases). CDR1 is SNHLY and CDR2 is FYNNEI in the germline V gene. V was cut by 7 bases and J by 5 bases, with 20 bases left in between. CDR3 size: 15 residues. CDR3 nucleotide sequence: TGTGCCAGCATCCGACTCCTACAGGGTGCAACTGAAGCTTTCTTT. Translated: CASIRLLQGATEAFF.

Remarks on this clone: Other DNA sequences within the sample encode an identical CDR3. The chain carries TRBV5-5 and TRBJ2-5; 8 nucleotides line up with TRBD1. The CDR3 length is 14 residues. From germline, CDR1 is SGHKS and CDR2 YYEKEE (reference sequence). V dropped 2 bases and J dropped 2; count of bases not matched to a gene: 2. The CDR3 nucleotides are TGTGCCAGCAGCTTAGGACAGGGACAAGAGACCCAGTACTTC. This encodes CASSLGQGQETQYF.

This clone appeared a few times. The chain carries TRBV5-1 and TRBJ2-1, with D unclear. Germline lookup yields CDR1 SGHRS and CDR2 YFSETQ. V lost 0 bases and J 3 bases, leaving 10 bases between the germline ends. The CDR3 sequence is 15 residues long. CDR3 sequence reads: CASSLVTADYNEQFF. The CDR3 DNA is TGCGCCAGCAGCTTGGTGACGGCAGACTACAATGAGCAGTTCTTC.

The V gene is TRBV7-6, the J gene TRBJ2-3; 8 bases match TRBD2. The CDR3 runs 14 residues. CDR1 is SGHVS and CDR2 is FNYEAQ in the germline V gene. The junction had 1 base not matched to a gene; V was cut back by 3 bases and J by 2 bases. CDR3 DNA sequence: TGTGCCAGCAGCTTTAGCGGGAACACAGATACGCAGTATTTT. The encoded protein is CASSFSGNTDTQYF. The entire variable domain, with the rest obtained from reference TRBV7-6 and TRBJ2-3, is as follows: GAGVSQSPRYKVTKRGQDVALRCDPISGHVSLYWYRQALGQGPEFLTYFNYEAQQDKSGLPNDRFSAERPEGSISTLTIQRTEQRDSAMYRCASSFSGNTDTQYFGPGTRLTVL.

This clone occurred once. This sequence joins TRBV29-1 and TRBJ1-2; D not resolved. Germline V CDR1 and CDR2: SQVTM, ANQGSEA. V was clipped by 4 bases and J by 0 bases, with 18 bases between them. CDR3 length: 16 residues. The CDR3 nucleotides are TGCAGCGTTGCTTCTACTGCTACTACTTCTAACTATGGCTACACCTTC. This codes for CSVASTATTSNYGYTF.

This clone occurred once. The chain carries TRBV6-5 and TRBJ1-1; D not certain. CDR3 length: 13 residues. The germline V and J ends were trimmed by 5 bases and 3 bases, with 10 bases remaining between them. Germline V CDR1 and CDR2: MNHEY, SVGAGI. The CDR3 reads CASSGLRHTEAFF. Written as DNA, the CDR3 is TGTGCCAGCAGTGGGTTGAGGCACACTGAAGCTTTCTTT.

The chain combines TRBV19 with TRBJ1-5; 8 nucleotides align to TRBD1. This CDR3 has 14 amino acids. CDR1 and CDR2 from the germline V gene are LNHDA and SQIVND (reference sequence). The V segment lost 5 bases and the J segment 4 bases; nucleotides outside the gene matches: 4. CDR3 region: CASSQGAPNQPQHF. The CDR3 bases are TGTGCCAGTAGTCAGGGGGCGCCGAATCAGCCCCAGCATTTT.